One and the same sample provided the 22 T cell receptor beta chains below, sequenced in a study of graft-versus-host responses after intestinal transplantation. Profiling relied on immunoSEQ multiplex PCR, and the TCRdb table lists in-frame clones only, not all of them. The table shows just over 15,000 clones, with around 70% occurring only once. Lymphocytes (intraepithelial and lamina propria) were released by processing the graft tissue. The starting material was ileum tissue, obtained 14 days after transplant. The receptors shown here come from a human patient who received an intestinal transplant, so some T cells may come from the graft donor.

The chain has TRBV13 and TRBJ2-7; 7 bases align to TRBD1. With V trimmed by 4 bases and J by 2 bases, 5 bases remained unmatched. CDR1 is PRHDT, CDR2 FYEKMQ, per germline (reference sequence). The CDR3 runs to 14 residues. The CDR3 nucleotides read TGTGCCAGCAGCTCTAATCAGGGGGCCTACGAGCAGTACTTC. Translation: CASSSNQGAYEQYF.

The gene calls are TRBV7-8 and TRBJ2-7; 7 bases line up with TRBD1. CDR1 is SGHVS and CDR2 is FQNEAQ in the germline V gene. The CDR3 covers 14 residues. V was clipped by 3 bases and J by 3 bases; unmatched bases: 5. CDR3 sequence reads: CASSFPGQFYEQYF. The CDR3 DNA is TGTGCCAGCAGCTTCCCGGGACAGTTCTACGAGCAGTACTTC. Together with reference TRBV7-8 and TRBJ2-7, the CDR3 gives the full variable domain: GAGVSQSPRYKVAKRGQDVALRCDPISGHVSLFWYQQALGQGPEFLTYFQNEAQLDKSGLPSDRFFAERPEGSVSTLKIQRTQQEDSAVYLCASSFPGQFYEQYFGPGTRLTVT.

The chain is built from TRBV19 and TRBJ2-7, with 9 bases that match TRBD1. Per germline, CDR1 LNHDA and CDR2 SQIVND (reference sequence). The CDR3 extends over 15 amino acids. The V and J ends lost 5 bases and 4 bases, in that order; junction bases with no gene match: 9. The CDR3 DNA reads as TGTGCCAGTAGTGTGGGACAGGGAAGATTGTACGAGCAGTACTTC. This translates into CASSVGQGRLYEQYF.

The chain uses TRBV9 and TRBJ2-3, with D perhaps matching TRBD2 (5 bases). The CDR3 runs to 17 residues. Germline V gene data show CDR1 as SGDLS and CDR2 as YYNGEE. V lost 0 bases and J lost 2, with 16 bases in between. Here the CDR3 reads CASSVAGGGRPTDTQYF. The CDR3 DNA sequence: TGTGCCAGCAGCGTAGCGGGTGGTGGGAGACCCACAGATACGCAGTATTTT.

CDR3 in amino acids: CASSLGEEFEQFF. The CDR3 nucleotides are TGTGCCAGCAGTCTGGGAGAGGAGTTTGAGCAGTTCTTC. V and J are TRBV27 and TRBJ2-1; D possibly corresponds to TRBD2 (5 bases). The CDR3 is made up of 13 amino acids. The V end was cut by 5 bases, the J end by 9 bases, with 14 bases between. The V gene's germline CDR1 is MNHEY and CDR2 SMNVEV (reference sequence).

V and J are TRBV6-1 and TRBJ2-1; 8 nucleotides match TRBD1. The CDR3 extends over 11 amino acids. The V segment lost 8 bases and the J segment 15 bases; nucleotides outside the gene matches: 9. Germline CDR1 and CDR2: MNHNS and SASEGT. CDR3 sequence: CASGEQGEGFF. The CDR3 DNA is TGTGCCAGCGGCGAACAGGGGGAAGGGTTCTTC.

This clone appeared a single time. This chain uses TRBV19 with TRBJ2-1, with 7 bases aligning to TRBD2. The CDR3 has 13 residues. V lost 5 bases to trimming and J lost 5 bases; unmatched junction nucleotides: 3. From germline, CDR1 is LNHDA and CDR2 SQIVND (reference sequence). DNA of the CDR3: TGTGCCAGTAGTTGGACTAGGAACAATGAGCAGTTCTTC. Residues: CASSWTRNNEQFF. The full variable domain, rest sourced from reference TRBV19 and TRBJ2-1, is DGGITQSPKYLFRKEGQNVTLSCEQNLNHDAMYWYRQDPGQGLRLIYYSQIVNDFQKGDIAEGYSVSREKKESFPLTVTSAQKNPTAFYLCASSWTRNNEQFFGPGTRLTVL.

V usage is TRBV5-1 and J usage is TRBJ2-1; TRBD1 or TRBD2 may be the D gene (6 bases each). V was pared by 2 bases and J by 0 bases, with 9 bases between. Germline V gives CDR1 SGHRS, CDR2 YFSETQ. The CDR3 covers 15 residues. CDR3: CASSLGGSSYNEQFF. The CDR3 bases are TGCGCCAGCAGCTTAGGGGGGAGCTCCTACAATGAGCAGTTCTTC.

The rearrangement uses TRBV5-5 and TRBJ2-1; the D is unclear. Per germline, CDR1 SGHKS and CDR2 YYEKEE (reference sequence). There are 11 residues in the CDR3. V was trimmed by 0 bases and J by 8 bases, leaving 3 bases between them. The CDR3 DNA is TGTGCCAGCAGCTTGGATTATGAGCAGTTCTTC. Translated: CASSLDYEQFF.

This clone was seen more than once but under ten times. The gene calls are TRBV14 and TRBJ1-1, with no clear D. Germline CDR1 and CDR2: SGHDN and FVKESK. Trimming removed 1 base at V and 7 bases at J, with 10 bases between. CDR3 length: 13 amino acids. CDR3 loop: CASSQVTKHEAFF. The CDR3 coding sequence is TGTGCCAGCAGCCAAGTGACCAAGCATGAAGCTTTCTTT.

The rearrangement uses TRBV10-2 and TRBJ2-3, with D perhaps given as TRBD1 or TRBD2 (6 bases each). The CDR3 runs to 16 residues. Germline V lookup: CDR1 WSHSY, CDR2 SAAADI. V gave up 3 bases and J gave up 0 bases, with 13 bases separating them. CDR3 region: CASSERGLMSTDTQYF. Written as DNA, the CDR3 is TGCGCCAGCAGTGAACGGGGGCTCATGAGCACAGATACGCAGTATTTT.

This clone was observed a few times. The V gene is TRBV4-1, the J gene TRBJ1-1; 8 bases are shared with TRBD1. There are 16 residues in the CDR3. Per germline, CDR1 MGHRA and CDR2 YSYEKL. J was trimmed by 1 base and V by 3 bases; bases with no gene match: 7. CDR3 DNA: TGCGCCAGCAGCCACCTCCGCGGACAGGGGAACACTGAAGCTTTCTTT. Protein: CASSHLRGQGNTEAFF.

The chain links TRBV13 to TRBJ1-2; the match to TRBD1 covers 7 bases. Trimming took 5 bases from V and 3 from J; bases not matched to a gene: 3. Per germline, CDR1 PRHDT and CDR2 FYEKMQ (reference sequence). The CDR3 extends over 13 amino acids. CDR3 sequence (DNA): TGTGCCAGCAGCCGGGACAGTTACTATGGCTACACCTTC. It encodes CASSRDSYYGYTF.

To note about this clone: The junction shows a germline mismatch at one end, possibly a read error. The sample carries other DNA sequences with the same CDR3. The chain uses TRBV13 and TRBJ2-1; 12 nucleotides align to TRBD2. From germline, CDR1 is PRHDT and CDR2 FYEKMQ (reference sequence). This CDR3 region has 16 residues. CDR3 nucleotides: TGCGCCAGCAGCTTAGGCGAGAGACTAGCGGGAGTTGAGCAGTTCTTC. Protein product: CASSLGERLAGVEQFF.

The rearrangement uses TRBV5-1 and TRBJ2-2; D perhaps matches TRBD1 (6 bases). V lost 7 bases, J lost 4 bases, and 11 bases lay in between. This CDR3 spans 13 amino acids. From germline, CDR1 is SGHRS and CDR2 YFSETQ. CDR3 region: CASWGQSTGELFF. Here the CDR3 DNA reads TGCGCCAGCTGGGGGCAGAGCACCGGGGAGCTGTTTTTT.

The gene calls are TRBV27 and TRBJ1-2; 9 positions agree with TRBD1. V lost 7 bases and J lost 4; bases outside the gene matches: 1. Germline CDR1 and CDR2: MNHEY and SMNVEV (reference sequence). There are 12 residues in the CDR3. Here the CDR3 reads CASKTGGYGYTF. The CDR3 DNA follows: TGTGCCAGCAAGACAGGGGGCTATGGCTACACCTTC.

This sequence joins TRBV4-1 and TRBJ2-1, with TRBD1 identical over 8 bases. Germline CDR1 MGHRA, CDR2 YSYEKL. CDR3 length equals 16 residues. V lost 1 base, J lost 6 bases, and 8 bases stayed unmatched. The CDR3 loop is CASSQGWTGFSNEQFF. DNA of the CDR3: TGCGCCAGCAGCCAAGGTTGGACAGGGTTCAGCAATGAGCAGTTCTTC.

The gene calls are TRBV6-1 and TRBJ2-7; D is undetermined. The CDR3 sequence is 12 residues long. Trimming removed 3 bases from V and 2 bases from J, with 5 bases in between. From germline, CDR1 is MNHNS and CDR2 SASEGT. In nucleotides, the CDR3 is TGTGCCAGCAGTGATGGGGCCTACGAGCAGTACTTC. Amino acid sequence: CASSDGAYEQYF.

The CDR3 DNA reads as TGTGCCAGCAGCGATCATGGTCGGGGCTACACCTTC. This codes for CASSDHGRGYTF. V is TRBV7-9 and J is TRBJ1-2; D call uncertain. V was pared by 5 bases and J by 8 bases, with 12 bases between. This CDR3 has 12 amino acids. Per germline, CDR1 SEHNR and CDR2 FQNEAQ (reference sequence).

Within the sample, this clone is medium-sized. This specimen includes other DNA sequences encoding the same CDR3. The V call is TRBV14, the J call TRBJ2-7; D not certain. The CDR3 extends over 14 amino acids. Trimming took 6 bases from V and 0 from J, leaving 12 bases between them. CDR1 is SGHDN and CDR2 is FVKESK in the germline V gene. Written as DNA, the CDR3 is TGTGCCAGCAGTCCCGGCGAGAACTCCTACGAGCAGTACTTC. It translates to CASSPGENSYEQYF.

This clone was detected only once. V gene TRBV5-1 combines with J gene TRBJ2-1, with 9 bases identical to TRBD2. The junction had 8 bases not matched to a gene; V was cut back by 6 bases and J by 4 bases. The germline V gene encodes CDR1 SGHRS and CDR2 YFSETQ. The CDR3 totals 15 residues. CDR3 in amino acids: CASTEAGGPYNEQFF. DNA of the CDR3: TGCGCCAGCACTGAGGCGGGAGGGCCGTACAATGAGCAGTTCTTC.

This rearrangement joins TRBV28 to TRBJ1-6, with 8 positions matching TRBD1. V trimming: 11 bases; J trimming: 4 bases; junction bases outside the gene matches: 7. Germline CDR1 reads MDHEN; CDR2 reads SYDVKM. This CDR3 spans 14 amino acids. The CDR3: CAGNTGGYNSPLHF. The CDR3 coding sequence is TGTGCCGGTAACACAGGGGGTTATAATTCACCCCTCCACTTT.